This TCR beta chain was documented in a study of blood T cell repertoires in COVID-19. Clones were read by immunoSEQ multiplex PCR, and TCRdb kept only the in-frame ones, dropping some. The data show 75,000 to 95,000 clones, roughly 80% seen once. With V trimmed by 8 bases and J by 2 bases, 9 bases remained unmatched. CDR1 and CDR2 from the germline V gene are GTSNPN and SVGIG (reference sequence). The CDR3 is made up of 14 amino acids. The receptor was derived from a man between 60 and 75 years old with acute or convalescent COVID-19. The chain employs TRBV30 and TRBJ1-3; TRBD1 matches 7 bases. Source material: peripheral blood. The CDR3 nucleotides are TGTGCCGGAAACCCTACAGGGGCTGGAAACACCATATATTTT. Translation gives CAGNPTGAGNTIYF.